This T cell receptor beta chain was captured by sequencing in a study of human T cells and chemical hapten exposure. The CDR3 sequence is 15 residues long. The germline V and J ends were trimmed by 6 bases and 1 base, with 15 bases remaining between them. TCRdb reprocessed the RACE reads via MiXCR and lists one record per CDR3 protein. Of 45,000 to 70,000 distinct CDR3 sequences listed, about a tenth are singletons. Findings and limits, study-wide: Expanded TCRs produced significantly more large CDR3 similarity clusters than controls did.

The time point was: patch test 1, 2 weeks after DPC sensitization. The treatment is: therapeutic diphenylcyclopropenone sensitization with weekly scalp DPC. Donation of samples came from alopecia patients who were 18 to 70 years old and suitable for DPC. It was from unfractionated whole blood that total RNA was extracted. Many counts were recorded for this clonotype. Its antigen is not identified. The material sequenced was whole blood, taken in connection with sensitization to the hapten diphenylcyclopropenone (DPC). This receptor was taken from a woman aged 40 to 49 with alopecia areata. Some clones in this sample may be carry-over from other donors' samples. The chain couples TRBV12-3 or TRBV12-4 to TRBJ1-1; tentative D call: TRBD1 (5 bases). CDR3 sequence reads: CASSPVGRKNTEAFF. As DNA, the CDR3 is TGTGCCAGCAGCCCCGTGGGACGGAAGAACACTGAAGCTTTCTTT.